This T cell receptor (beta chain) derives from a study of blood T cell repertoires in COVID-19. Data came from immunoSEQ multiplex PCR; TCRdb stores just in-frame clones and leaves some out. The table records fewer than 150,000 clones, about 88% of them present only once. The sequence was collected from a man aged 45-65 years with active or convalescent COVID-19. Specimen: peripheral blood.

The CDR3 bases are TGTGCCAGCAGGGGACAGGGGGTGTACACTGAAGCTTTCTTT. It codes for CASRGQGVYTEAFF. V usage is TRBV6-5 and J usage is TRBJ1-1, with TRBD1 matching over 11 bases. V was pared by 6 bases and J by 3 bases, with 3 bases of the junction left unmatched. Germline V gene sequence: CDR1 MNHEY, CDR2 SVGAGI. This CDR3 has 14 residues.